Presented here are 15 T cell receptor beta chains from one specimen sequenced in a study of blood T cell repertoires in COVID-19. Clones were sequenced by immunoSEQ multiplex PCR, and TCRdb holds only the in-frame ones, with some missing. Among some 670,000 clones listed, about 87% were seen once. The material sequenced was peripheral blood. The receptors shown here come from a woman aged 18 to 35 with acute or convalescent COVID-19.

V is TRBV6-1 and J is TRBJ2-5, with 13 positions matching TRBD2. Per the germline V gene, CDR1 is MNHNS and CDR2 is SASEGT. CDR3 length: 15 residues. V shed 2 bases and J 6 bases; nucleotides not matched to a gene: 3. In DNA form, the CDR3 reads TGTGCCAGCAGTGAAATACTAGCGGGGGGGAAGACCCAGTACTTC. It is translated as CASSEILAGGKTQYF.

The CDR3 DNA is TGCGCCAGCAGCGATGACAGGGTGTTGGGGAATGAGCAGTTCTTC. Residues: CASSDDRVLGNEQFF. The rearrangement joins TRBV5-1 to TRBJ2-1, with TRBD1 matching over 7 bases. CDR1 SGHRS and CDR2 YFSETQ come from the germline V gene. This CDR3 region has 15 residues. The V segment lost 4 bases and the J segment 7 bases; nucleotides outside the gene matches: 11. Full variable domain (remainder filled in from reference TRBV5-1 and TRBJ2-1): KAGVTQTPRYLIKTRGQQVTLSCSPISGHRSVSWYQQTPGQGLQFLFEYFSETQRNKGNFPGRFSGRQFSNSRSEMNVSTLELGDSALYLCASSDDRVLGNEQFFGPGTRLTVL.

The genes are TRBV6-5 and TRBJ1-2, with 10 positions matching TRBD1. CDR1 and CDR2 from the germline V gene are MNHEY and SVGAGI. CDR3 length: 15 residues. The ends lost 6 bases at V and 3 bases at J; junction bases unmatched: 7. In DNA form, the CDR3 reads TGTGCCAGCAGCACCGGGACAGGGGCCCACTATGGCTACACCTTC. Protein product: CASSTGTGAHYGYTF.

V usage is TRBV5-1 and J usage is TRBJ2-3; D call uncertain. This CDR3 comprises 15 residues. Trimming pared 0 bases from V and 0 bases from J, leaving 8 bases between. From germline, CDR1 is SGHRS and CDR2 YFSETQ. CDR3 sequence reads: CASSLVHSSTDTQYF. The CDR3 DNA is TGCGCCAGCAGCTTGGTCCACAGTAGCACAGATACGCAGTATTTT.

The V call is TRBV6-1, the J call TRBJ1-5; 8 bases are shared with TRBD1. The CDR3 contains 14 residues. Trimming cost V 5 bases and J 7 bases; bases outside gene matches: 7. Germline V lookup: CDR1 MNHNS, CDR2 SASEGT. CDR3 DNA sequence: TGTGCCAGCAGTTCTCCGGACAGGGTGCAGCCCCAGCATTTT. Its protein product is CASSSPDRVQPQHF.

V usage is TRBV3-1 (or the pseudogene TRBV3-2) and J usage is TRBJ2-7; 9 nucleotides agree with TRBD2. CDR1 LGHDT and CDR2 YNNKEL come from the germline V gene (reference sequence). The CDR3 has 14 residues. V lost 4 bases to trimming and J lost 2 bases; unmatched junction nucleotides: 3. The CDR3 DNA follows: TGTGCCAGCAGCCCTAGCGGGGTAGCCTACGAGCAGTACTTC. Residues: CASSPSGVAYEQYF.

The chain has TRBV12-3 or TRBV12-4 and TRBJ2-1; 7 positions agree with TRBD1. The V and J ends lost 6 bases and 5 bases, in that order; junction bases with no gene match: 4. The CDR3 consists of 13 residues. DNA for the CDR3: TGTGCCAGCAGGGACAGGAGCAACAATGAGCAGTTCTTC. Protein: CASRDRSNNEQFF.

This clone was seen just once. This chain joins TRBV14 and TRBJ1-2, with D perhaps matching TRBD1 (5 bases). CDR1 and CDR2 from the germline V gene are SGHDN and FVKESK. Trimming shortened V by 2 bases and J by 10 bases, and 14 bases separated the two germline ends. The CDR3 runs 13 residues. CDR3: CASSQFREYPYTF. DNA of the CDR3: TGTGCCAGCAGCCAATTCAGGGAATACCCCTACACCTTC.

The chain uses TRBV19 and TRBJ2-7, with TRBD1 matching 11 bases. Germline assignment: CDR1 LNHDA and CDR2 SQIVND (reference sequence). V shed 3 bases and J 4 bases; nucleotides not matched to a gene: 2. The CDR3 loop spans 14 amino acids. The CDR3 region is CASSMGTGGYEQYF. The CDR3 DNA reads as TGTGCCAGTAGTATGGGGACAGGGGGGTACGAGCAGTACTTC.

This clone was observed many times. This chain joins TRBV5-3 and TRBJ1-1; D remains unclear. TRBV5-3 is an open reading frame whose function is uncertain. Trimming stripped 0 bases from V and 9 bases from J, with 3 bases between. The CDR3 length is 10 residues. The CDR3 reads CARSLGQAFF. DNA for the CDR3: TGTGCCAGAAGCTTGGGGCAAGCTTTCTTT.

The chain is built from TRBV9 and TRBJ2-3; TRBD2 agrees at 10 bases. The CDR3 is 16 residues long. Trimming cost V 1 base and J 0 bases; bases outside gene matches: 2. Germline assignment: CDR1 SGDLS and CDR2 YYNGEE. CDR3 bases: TGTGCCAGCAGCGTACGGACTAGCGGCAGCACAGATACGCAGTATTTT. Encoded protein: CASSVRTSGSTDTQYF.

The genes are TRBV30 and TRBJ1-1, with D possibly TRBD1 on 6 matching bases. The CDR3 has 15 residues. CDR1 and CDR2 from the germline V gene are GTSNPN and SVGIG (reference sequence). Deletions cut 0 bases from V and 1 base from J, with 12 bases between. CDR3 sequence (DNA): TGTGCCTGGAGTGTACTCGACAGGACGAACACTGAAGCTTTCTTT. Translated: CAWSVLDRTNTEAFF.

For the CDR3, the DNA is TGTGCCAGCAGCCAACGCGGTAGTCTTGAAAAACTGTTTTTT. This codes for CASSQRGSLEKLFF. The chain joins TRBV3-1 (or the pseudogene TRBV3-2) to TRBJ1-4; D gene unclear. The germline V and J ends were trimmed by 2 bases and 7 bases, with 11 bases remaining between them. This CDR3 spans 14 amino acids. Germline V CDR1 and CDR2: LGHDT, YNNKEL (reference sequence).

This clone showed up just once. The CDR3 is CASSLYQGSEAFF. CDR3 sequence (DNA): TGTGCCAGCAGCTTATACCAGGGCTCTGAAGCTTTCTTT. This chain connects TRBV7-2 to TRBJ1-1; D might be TRBD1 (5 bases). Germline CDR1 and CDR2: SGHTA and FQGNSA. This CDR3 contains 13 residues. With 2 bases removed from V and 6 bases from J, the gap between germline ends came to 10 bases.

In the case of this clone: Sequence at one end of the junction differs from germline and may be a read error. The V gene is TRBV12-3 or TRBV12-4, the J gene TRBJ1-4, with TRBD1 as a possible D gene (6 bases). The CDR3 is 11 amino acids. The CDR3 bases are TGTGCCAGCAGTCCAGGACAGATCGTGATTTTT. Its translation is CASSPGQIVIF.